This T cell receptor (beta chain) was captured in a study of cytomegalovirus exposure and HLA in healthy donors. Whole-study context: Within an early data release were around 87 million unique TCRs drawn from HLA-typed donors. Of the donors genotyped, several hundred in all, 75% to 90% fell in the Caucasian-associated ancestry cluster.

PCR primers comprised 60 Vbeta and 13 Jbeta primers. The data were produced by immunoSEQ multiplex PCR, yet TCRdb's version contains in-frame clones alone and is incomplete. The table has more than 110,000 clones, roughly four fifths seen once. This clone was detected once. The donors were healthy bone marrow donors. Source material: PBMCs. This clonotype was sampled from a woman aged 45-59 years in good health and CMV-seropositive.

The CDR3 DNA is TGTGCCAGCAGTGCTCGGACAGGGGCCTCAAGCACAGATACGCAGTATTTT. It is translated as CASSARTGASSTDTQYF. This chain uses TRBV6-1 with TRBJ2-3; 9 bases match TRBD1. Germline lookup yields CDR1 MNHNS and CDR2 SASEGT. CDR3 length: 17 residues. V shed 4 bases and J 0 bases; nucleotides not matched to a gene: 8.